These 6 T cell receptor beta chains originate from one sample sequenced in a study of blood T cell repertoires in COVID-19. The protocol was immunoSEQ multiplex PCR, while the TCRdb copy is restricted to in-frame clones and leaves out a portion. This sample has 150,000 to 200,000 clones, with about 90% found just once. Sequenced input: peripheral blood. The receptors were gathered from a man between 25 and 39 years old with COVID-19, enrolled during active disease.

V gene TRBV6-6 combines with J gene TRBJ2-5; 14 nucleotides match TRBD2. The CDR3 has 16 residues. The trim removed 6 bases at V and 6 bases at J, leaving 9 bases unmatched. Germline V gives CDR1 MNHNY, CDR2 SVGAGI (reference sequence). CDR3 sequence: CASRLGTSGREKTQYF. The CDR3 DNA is TGTGCCAGCAGACTCGGGACTAGCGGGAGAGAGAAGACCCAGTACTTC.

This rearrangement joins TRBV7-3 to TRBJ2-1; a weak D match, TRBD2 (6 bases). Germline CDR1 is SGHTA and CDR2 is FQGTGA. Deletions cut 2 bases from V and 7 bases from J, with 15 bases between. The CDR3 has 15 residues. CDR3 sequence (DNA): TGTGCCAGCAGCTTAGTCGGGGCAGGGAGGAATGAGCAGTTCTTC. Its translation is CASSLVGAGRNEQFF. Supplemented by reference TRBV7-3 and TRBJ2-1, the full variable domain reads GAGVSQTPSNKVTEKGKYVELRCDPISGHTALYWYRQSLGQGPEFLIYFQGTGAADDSGLPNDRFFAVRPEGSVSTLKIQRTERGDSAVYLCASSLVGAGRNEQFFGPGTRLTVL.

The J gene is TRBJ1-2, the V gene TRBV28; a possible D gene is TRBD1 (6 bases). Per germline, CDR1 MDHEN and CDR2 SYDVKM. With 2 bases removed from V and 6 bases from J, the gap between germline ends came to 19 bases. This CDR3 contains 16 residues. CDR3 in DNA: TGTGCCAGCAGTTTACCTAGGACACAGGGTTTGGATGGCTACACCTTC. Its protein product is CASSLPRTQGLDGYTF.

The chain links TRBV3-1 (or the pseudogene TRBV3-2) to TRBJ2-1, with D uncertain. V dropped 1 base and J dropped 0 bases, with 13 bases sitting between them. This CDR3 has 17 residues. Germline assignment: CDR1 LGHDT and CDR2 YNNKEL (reference sequence). The CDR3 reads CASSQAADSNSYNEQFF. The CDR3 DNA reads as TGTGCCAGCAGCCAAGCAGCAGACTCCAACTCCTACAATGAGCAGTTCTTC.

The V call is TRBV20-1, the J call TRBJ2-7; no clear D gene. This CDR3 contains 11 residues. V was clipped by 3 bases and J by 0 bases, with 3 bases between them. From germline, CDR1 is DFQATT and CDR2 SNEGSKA (reference sequence). The CDR3 protein is CSASNSYEQYF. The CDR3 DNA reads as TGCAGTGCTAGCAACTCCTACGAGCAGTACTTC.

This chain links TRBV6-5 with TRBJ1-2; 7 bases are shared with TRBD1. V was pared by 2 bases and J by 8 bases, with 2 bases of the junction left unmatched. There are 12 residues in the CDR3. CDR1 and CDR2 from the germline V gene are MNHEY and SVGAGI. The CDR3 protein is CASSYDRVGYTF. CDR3 sequence (DNA): TGTGCCAGCAGTTACGACAGGGTAGGCTACACCTTC.